This record concerns one T cell receptor beta chain sequence. MiXCR was run by TCRdb on the 5' RACE reads, yielding one entry per CDR3 protein. This table has about 150,000 distinct CDR3 sequences, around 27% appearing once. The entry originates in a study of T-cell memory formation after mild COVID-19. Germline V lookup: CDR1 LNHDA, CDR2 SQIVND (reference sequence). The CDR3 extends over 16 amino acids. Trimming pared 2 bases from V and 4 bases from J, leaving 15 bases between. This receptor was identified in an adult woman who had mild COVID-19 (a few samples of this study predate the infection). Cell type and time point are not known. Input material: PBMCs or a T cell subset sorted from them (not recorded which). This chain joins TRBV19 and TRBJ1-5, with a tentative D call TRBD1 (6 bases). The CDR3, as DNA: TGTGCCAGTAGTATAACCGGGACACAGATGAATCAGCCCCAGCATTTT. Amino acids: CASSITGTQMNQPQHF.